The 14 T cell receptor beta chains in this list originate from one sample, sequenced in a study of beta chain features in type 1 diabetes. These TCRs' antigens remain unknown. The study reverse transcribed the entire isolated RNA, so it sequenced expressed TCRB transcripts. The table came from immunoSEQ multiplex PCR; TCRdb's copy has only in-frame clones and leaves some out. The sample includes a few hundred thousand clones, less than 30% seen only once; the top ten take approximately 0.011%. Broader study findings: TCRB CDR3 length was moderately but significantly reduced in all four CD4+ subsets of Type 1 diabetes patients.

Sequencing was done on a sample of naive CD4+ T cells from blood. These TCRs come from a woman younger than 45 with type 1 diabetes.

Only a few counts were recorded for this clone. This chain connects TRBV15 to TRBJ2-7; D gene unclear. V shed 0 bases and J shed 7 bases, with 13 bases lying between them. This CDR3 is 14 amino acids long. Germline assignment: CDR1 LNHNV and CDR2 YYDKDF (reference sequence). DNA of the CDR3: TGTGCCACCAGCAGAGATCCGTCGCTATTAGAGCAGTACTTC. Amino acid sequence: CATSRDPSLLEQYF.

The table lists this clone with a few counts. The chain combines TRBV5-4 with TRBJ2-5, with 8 bases fitting TRBD1. Germline trimming cut 0 bases from V and 4 bases from J; bases unmatched to any gene: 8. The germline gives CDR1 SGHNT, CDR2 YYREEE (reference sequence). The CDR3 has 16 amino acids. DNA of the CDR3: TGTGCCAGCAGCTTGGTAGGGTGGACAGGGCGAGAGACCCAGTACTTC. Translated, it gives CASSLVGWTGRETQYF.

This clone was detected a few times. The DNA for the CDR3 is TGTGCCTGGATGGGAGGGAAAACTGAAGCTTTCTTT. This encodes CAWMGGKTEAFF. The chain combines TRBV30 with TRBJ1-1; D is unclear. V lost 4 bases, J lost 5 bases, and 11 bases lay in between. This CDR3 comprises 12 residues. In germline, CDR1 is GTSNPN, CDR2 SVGIG (reference sequence). Full variable domain (missing parts from reference TRBV30 and TRBJ1-1): SQTIHQWPATLVQPVGSPLSLECTVEGTSNPNLYWYRQAAGRGLQLLFYSVGIGQISSEVPQNLSASRPQDRQFILSSKKLLLSDSGFYLCAWMGGKTEAFFGQGTRLTVV.

The rearrangement uses TRBV7-8 and TRBJ2-7; tentative D call: TRBD1 (6 bases). Germline-derived CDR1 and CDR2 are SGHVS and FQNEAQ. The V end lost 5 bases, the J end lost 6 bases, and 14 bases lay between the germline ends. The CDR3 loop spans 13 amino acids. The CDR3, as DNA: TGTGCCAGCAGCGCTACAGGGACGATCGAGCAGTACTTC. The encoded protein is CASSATGTIEQYF.

This clone was recorded a few times. The rearrangement joins TRBV10-1 to TRBJ1-1, with a tentative D call TRBD1 (5 bases). This CDR3 has 13 amino acids. From germline, CDR1 is WNHNN and CDR2 SYGVQD (reference sequence). The V gene lost 1 base and the J gene lost 10 bases, with 13 bases spanning the gap. CDR3 loop: CASSEYQQAVAFF. CDR3 DNA: TGCGCCAGCAGTGAGTATCAACAGGCGGTAGCTTTCTTT.

This chain joins TRBV9 and TRBJ2-7; weak D call: TRBD2 (6 bases). The CDR3 is 16 amino acids. Trimming pared 3 bases from V and 0 bases from J, leaving 16 bases between. From germline, CDR1 is SGDLS and CDR2 YYNGEE. The CDR3 reads CASSETGDSSSYEQYF. CDR3 sequence (DNA): TGTGCCAGCAGCGAAACCGGGGACTCGAGCTCCTACGAGCAGTACTTC.

V and J are TRBV7-3 and TRBJ2-7, with 11 bases that match TRBD2. V lost 5 bases to trimming and J lost 4 bases; unmatched junction nucleotides: 7. The germline CDR1 and CDR2 sequences are SGHTA and FQGTGA. The CDR3 contains 15 residues. As DNA, the CDR3 is TGTGCCAGCAGCAAAATAGCGGGAGGGAGTTACGAGCAGTACTTC. Translation: CASSKIAGGSYEQYF.

This clone was seen only a few times. The chain links TRBV4-1 to TRBJ1-2; perhaps TRBD1 as D (5 bases). Trimming took 0 bases from V and 8 from J, leaving 16 bases between them. This CDR3 region has 15 residues. Per the germline V gene, CDR1 is MGHRA and CDR2 is YSYEKL. The DNA of the CDR3 is TGCGCCAGCAGCCAAGAAGCCGGCCAGGGAAGGGGCTACACCTTC. It translates to CASSQEAGQGRGYTF.

The chain joins TRBV6-5 to TRBJ2-7; a possible D gene is TRBD2 (6 bases). Germline CDR1 reads MNHEY; CDR2 reads SVGAGI. The V gene lost 6 bases and the J gene lost 12 bases, with 18 bases spanning the gap. CDR3 length equals 12 residues. The DNA for the CDR3 is TGTGCCAGCAGGGGACCCACGGGAGAGGTGTACTTC. Translated: CASRGPTGEVYF.

This chain uses TRBV5-1 with TRBJ2-5, with 11 bases aligning to TRBD2. Germline CDR1 is SGHRS and CDR2 is YFSETQ. This CDR3 has 16 amino acids. With 1 base clipped from V and 5 bases from J, the junction kept 7 bases outside the gene matches. In DNA form, the CDR3 reads TGCGCCAGCAGCTTGCTCGCTAGCGGGAGGCCGGAGACCCAGTACTTC. As protein: CASSLLASGRPETQYF. The variable domain in full, completed from reference TRBV5-1 and TRBJ2-5, reads KAGVTQTPRYLIKTRGQQVTLSCSPISGHRSVSWYQQTPGQGLQFLFEYFSETQRNKGNFPGRFSGRQFSNSRSEMNVSTLELGDSALYLCASSLLASGRPETQYFGPGTRLLVL.

This clone came up a few times. The chain has TRBV7-8 and TRBJ1-2; D unresolved. CDR1 and CDR2 from the germline V gene are SGHVS and FQNEAQ. The CDR3 extends over 13 amino acids. V dropped 2 bases and J dropped 8 bases, with 12 bases sitting between them. The DNA for the CDR3 is TGTGCCAGCAGCTTATCGGGGTTCGGCGGCTACACCTTC. This encodes CASSLSGFGGYTF.

In its sample, this clone was seen a few times. The chain employs TRBV7-2 and TRBJ2-3; 10 positions agree with TRBD2. V dropped 2 bases and J dropped 4; count of bases not matched to a gene: 6. The germline gives CDR1 SGHTA, CDR2 FQGNSA. This CDR3 has 16 residues. The CDR3 DNA reads TGTGCCAGCAGCTTAATGGCTAGCGGGGGCGCAGATACGCAGTATTTT. Encoded protein: CASSLMASGGADTQYF.

The chain links TRBV25-1 to TRBJ2-1, with TRBD2 identical over 10 bases. This CDR3 has 15 residues. After removal of 3 bases from V and 6 bases from J, the junction contained 5 bases not matched to a gene. The germline gives CDR1 MGHDK, CDR2 SYGVNS. The CDR3 here is CASSELAGVRNEQFF. The DNA of the CDR3 is TGTGCCAGCAGTGAGCTAGCGGGAGTACGCAATGAGCAGTTCTTC.

This chain connects TRBV18 to TRBJ2-1, with 8 bases fitting TRBD1. The CDR3 has 14 residues. Germline loops: CDR1 KGHSH, CDR2 LQKENI. V trimming: 4 bases; J trimming: 7 bases; junction bases outside the gene matches: 6. DNA for the CDR3: TGTGCCAGCTCACTCCAGGGGGCGACTAATGAGCAGTTCTTC. It encodes CASSLQGATNEQFF.